This T cell receptor beta chain was sequenced during a study of blood T cell repertoires in COVID-19. On the study more broadly: Acute-phase and convalescent COVID-19 samples originated in the United States, Italy and Spain.

Sequencing used immunoSEQ multiplex PCR; TCRdb keeps in-frame clones, though not all of them. The sample includes some 110,000 clones, 85% of them seen just once. Specimen: peripheral blood. This clonotype originated in a woman aged 80 or over with COVID-19, enrolled during active disease.

The CDR3 region has the DNA TGTGCCAGCAGTGGAGTAGGGAGATTAGTAGAGACCCAGTACTTC. This translates into CASSGVGRLVETQYF. J is TRBJ2-5 and V is TRBV2, with D possibly matching TRBD2 (5 bases). This CDR3 has 15 amino acids. Trimming cost V 4 bases and J 4 bases, with 16 bases left between them. Looked up from germline, CDR1 is SNHLY and CDR2 is FYNNEI. Full variable domain (outside the CDR3, taken from reference TRBV2 and TRBJ2-5): EPEVTQTPSHQVTQMGQEVILRCVPISNHLYFYWYRQILGQKVEFLVSFYNNEISEKSEIFDDQFSVERPDGSNFTLKIRSTKLEDSAMYFCASSGVGRLVETQYFGPGTRLLVL.